These T cell receptor beta chains were read from a single sample in a study of neurological immune-mediated disorders. TCRdb analysed the 5' RACE reads with MiXCR anew, one entry per CDR3 protein. The sample has about 66,000 distinct CDR3 sequences, 4.5% to 5.5% seen once; the top ten hold about 6.9%. Sequencing used PBMCs. The source is a young man with multiple sclerosis. The CDR3 runs from the conserved cysteine through the conserved F or W. The order of the fields is D gene, clone size, V gene, J gene, CDR3 protein, CDR3 DNA. D genes are given only for firm matches. Some rows have no size entry. The others give once, few or many, or a class for an expanded clone.

NA,many,TRBV6-5,TRBJ1-5,CASSYSMGAHQPQHF,TGTGCCAGCAGTTACTCAATGGGGGCCCATCAGCCCCAGCATTTT
NA,few,TRBV6-5,TRBJ1-6,CASSLRVGTYSPLNF,TGTGCCAGCAGTTTAAGAGTAGGGACCTATTCTCCCCTCAACTTT
NA,NA,TRBV4-1,TRBJ2-2,CASSQDTRLLTGELFF,TGCGCCAGCAGCCAGGACACCAGATTACTCACCGGGGAGCTGTTTTTT
NA,many,TRBV10-3,TRBJ1-5,CATSGRGLGGQPQHF,TGTGCCACCTCAGGACGGGGGCTCGGAGGTCAGCCCCAGCATTTT
NA,many,TRBV11-2,TRBJ1-2,CASSQAGVLGYTF,TGTGCCAGCAGCCAGGCAGGGGTGCTCGGCTACACCTTC
NA,many,TRBV10-3,TRBJ1-1,CAIRLEGRAFF,TGTGCCATCAGATTGGAAGGGAGAGCTTTCTTT
NA,many,TRBV29-1,TRBJ1-1,CSVRSWGLNTEAFF,TGCAGCGTTCGGAGCTGGGGCCTGAACACTGAAGCTTTCTTT
NA,few,TRBV5-1,TRBJ2-2,CASSFWGANTGELFF,TGCGCCAGCAGCTTTTGGGGGGCGAACACCGGGGAGCTGTTTTTT
NA,many,TRBV21-1,TRBJ2-7,CASSKGRGGVHLSYEQYF,TGTGCCAGCAGCAAAGGAAGGGGAGGCGTCCACCTCTCCTACGAGCAGTACTTC
NA,many,TRBV29-1,TRBJ1-1,CSVEGRLNTEAFF,TGCAGCGTTGAAGGCAGGTTGAACACTGAAGCTTTCTTT
NA,many,TRBV9,TRBJ1-1,CASSVGAGAGGTEAFF,TGTGCCAGCAGCGTAGGTGCCGGTGCGGGTGGGACTGAAGCTTTCTTT
NA,many,TRBV3-1,TRBJ1-2,CASSQEIAIQDTRDGYTF,TGTGCCAGCAGCCAAGAAATTGCGATCCAAGACACCAGAGATGGCTACACCTTC
NA,many,TRBV5-1,TRBJ1-5,CASSRTVNQPQHF,TGCGCCAGCAGCAGGACGGTGAATCAGCCCCAGCATTTT
TRBD2,NA,TRBV24-1,TRBJ2-1,CATSDPLAGGRGEQFF,TGTGCCACCAGTGACCCCCTCGCGGGGGGGCGAGGTGAGCAGTTCTTC
NA,many,TRBV7-2,TRBJ2-3,CASSPRPSDTDTQYF,TGTGCCAGCAGCCCCCGCCCTTCAGATACAGATACGCAGTATTTT
NA,NA,TRBV20-1,TRBJ1-1,CSARGPLEAFF,TGCAGTGCTAGAGGGCCTCTTGAAGCTTTCTTT
NA,many,TRBV9,TRBJ1-2,CASSVGPGGSYGYTF,TGTGCCAGCAGCGTAGGGCCCGGGGGGAGCTATGGCTACACCTTC
NA,few,TRBV27,TRBJ1-1,CASSLRGRLNTEAFF,TGTGCCAGCAGTTTGAGAGGGCGCCTGAACACTGAAGCTTTCTTT
NA,many,TRBV4-1,TRBJ2-7,CASSQLSGEQYF,TGCGCCAGCAGCCAACTCAGTGGGGAGCAGTACTTC
TRBD1,many,TRBV10-2,TRBJ1-1,CASNPGQGGTEAFF,TGCGCCAGCAACCCCGGACAGGGCGGCACTGAAGCTTTCTTT
NA,many,TRBV20-1,TRBJ1-2,CSAREAESGYTF,TGCAGTGCTAGAGAGGCAGAAAGTGGCTACACCTTC
NA,NA,TRBV7-6,TRBJ1-3,CASSLNRAGNTIYF,TGTGCCAGCAGCTTGAACAGGGCTGGAAACACCATATATTTT
NA,many,TRBV5-5,TRBJ1-1,CASSLARANTEAFF,TGTGCCAGCAGCTTGGCCCGGGCGAACACTGAAGCTTTCTTT
NA,many,TRBV4-1,TRBJ1-6,CASSHILRVRNSPLHF,TGCGCCAGCAGCCATATCCTCAGGGTACGGAATTCACCCCTCCACTTT
NA,many,TRBV20-1,TRBJ2-5,CSAIGPAQGTQYF,TGCAGTGCTATAGGGCCCGCACAGGGGACCCAGTACTTC